A selection of T cell receptor beta chains follows, all from one sample in a study of CD8+CD57+ T cells in acquired aplastic anemia. From the reads, TCRdb called clonotypes with MiXCR, one entry per CDR3 protein. This sample has hundreds of thousands of distinct CDR3 sequences, with less than 35% found just once. Sequencing was performed on sorted CD4+, CD8+, or CD8+CD57+ T cells (not recorded which) from PBMCs. These receptors all come from a human donor with aplastic anemia. Both conserved end residues are part of each CDR3. The order of the fields is D gene, clone size, J gene, V gene, CDR3 protein, CDR3 DNA. A D gene is named only where the DNA matches it firmly. Where a row states a size, it is once, few, many or the class of an expanded clone; other rows omit it.

d_gene: TRBD1; abundance: few; j_gene: TRBJ1-6; v_gene: TRBV10-1; CDR3aa: CASSFNDRDPSPLHF; CDR3nt: TGCGCCAGCAGTTTTAACGACAGGGATCCCTCACCCCTCCACTTT
d_gene: -; abundance: -; j_gene: TRBJ2-7; v_gene: TRBV6-1; CDR3aa: CASTSTGGGNHEQYF; CDR3nt: TGTGCCAGCACCAGTACAGGGGGAGGGAACCACGAGCAGTACTTC
d_gene: TRBD1; abundance: many; j_gene: TRBJ1-2; v_gene: TRBV19; CDR3aa: CASSPRTGGTYGYTF; CDR3nt: TGTGCCAGTAGCCCCCGGACAGGGGGAACTTATGGCTACACCTTC
d_gene: TRBD1; abundance: -; j_gene: TRBJ2-5; v_gene: TRBV25-1; CDR3aa: CASSSAGTGQETQYF; CDR3nt: TGTGCCAGCAGTTCCGCCGGGACAGGGCAAGAGACCCAGTACTTC
d_gene: -; abundance: many; j_gene: TRBJ2-7; v_gene: TRBV7-2; CDR3aa: CASSLVGGGDYEQYF; CDR3nt: TGTGCCAGCAGCTTAGTTGGGGGAGGTGACTACGAGCAGTACTTC
d_gene: -; abundance: many; j_gene: TRBJ1-2; v_gene: TRBV5-1; CDR3aa: CASSLVTNYGYTF; CDR3nt: TGCGCCAGCAGCTTGGTAACCAACTATGGCTACACCTTC
d_gene: -; abundance: many; j_gene: TRBJ1-5; v_gene: TRBV20-1; CDR3aa: CSARDQSNQPQHF; CDR3nt: TGCAGTGCTCGCGACCAAAGCAATCAGCCCCAGCATTTT
d_gene: -; abundance: -; j_gene: TRBJ1-3; v_gene: TRBV27; CDR3aa: CASSQGGVDSGNTIYF; CDR3nt: TGTGCCAGCTCTCAAGGGGGGGTCGACTCTGGAAACACCATATATTTT
d_gene: -; abundance: -; j_gene: TRBJ1-6; v_gene: TRBV6-5; CDR3aa: CASSSAPTSYNSPLHF; CDR3nt: TGTGCCAGCAGTTCAGCCCCGACCTCCTATAATTCACCCCTCCACTTT
d_gene: TRBD2; abundance: many; j_gene: TRBJ2-3; v_gene: TRBV20-1; CDR3aa: CSASGGASDTQYF; CDR3nt: TGCAGTGCTAGCGGGGGGGCCTCAGATACGCAGTATTTT
d_gene: TRBD1; abundance: -; j_gene: TRBJ2-3; v_gene: TRBV7-7; CDR3aa: CASSLRTGGGTDTQYF; CDR3nt: TGTGCTAGCAGCCTACGGACAGGGGGCGGCACAGATACGCAGTATTTT
d_gene: -; abundance: many; j_gene: TRBJ2-1; v_gene: TRBV29-1; CDR3aa: CSARLGDEQFF; CDR3nt: TGCAGCGCCCGACTAGGAGATGAGCAGTTCTTC
d_gene: -; abundance: -; j_gene: TRBJ1-2; v_gene: TRBV2; CDR3aa: CASSFGVEGYGYTF; CDR3nt: TGTGCCAGCAGTTTCGGTGTGGAGGGTTATGGCTACACCTTC
d_gene: -; abundance: many; j_gene: TRBJ1-2; v_gene: TRBV20-1; CDR3aa: CSASLIPMNYGYTF; CDR3nt: TGCAGTGCTAGCCTGATCCCCATGAATTATGGCTACACCTTC
d_gene: -; abundance: few; j_gene: TRBJ1-1; v_gene: TRBV20-1; CDR3aa: CSAREERVIAFF; CDR3nt: TGCAGTGCTAGAGAAGAAAGGGTCATAGCTTTCTTT
d_gene: -; abundance: -; j_gene: TRBJ2-7; v_gene: TRBV6-2/TRBV6-3; CDR3aa: CASSSASGVSYEQYF; CDR3nt: TGTGCCAGCAGTTCCGCCTCAGGCGTGAGCTACGAGCAGTACTTC
d_gene: -; abundance: few; j_gene: TRBJ2-1; v_gene: TRBV11-1; CDR3aa: CASSFWGINGSYNEQFF; CDR3nt: TGTGCCAGCAGCTTTTGGGGGATCAACGGCTCCTACAATGAGCAGTTCTTC
d_gene: TRBD1; abundance: -; j_gene: TRBJ1-2; v_gene: TRBV15; CDR3aa: CATSRRGTGTEGYTF; CDR3nt: TGTGCCACCAGCAGACGGGGGACAGGGACGGAGGGCTACACCTTC
d_gene: -; abundance: many; j_gene: TRBJ1-2; v_gene: TRBV2; CDR3aa: CASRGGPNYGYTF; CDR3nt: TGTGCCAGCAGGGGAGGTCCTAACTATGGCTACACCTTC
d_gene: -; abundance: few; j_gene: TRBJ2-7; v_gene: TRBV6-5; CDR3aa: CASSYGVWSEQYF; CDR3nt: TGTGCCAGCAGTTACGGTGTTTGGTCCGAGCAGTACTTC
d_gene: -; abundance: -; j_gene: TRBJ1-5; v_gene: TRBV4-2; CDR3aa: CASSQDVGGTHQPQHF; CDR3nt: TGTGCCAGCAGCCAAGACGTAGGAGGGACCCATCAGCCCCAGCATTTT
d_gene: TRBD1; abundance: many; j_gene: TRBJ1-1; v_gene: TRBV7-3; CDR3aa: CASSEQGSVTEAFF; CDR3nt: TGTGCCAGCAGCGAACAGGGGAGTGTAACTGAAGCTTTCTTT
d_gene: TRBD2; abundance: few; j_gene: TRBJ2-2; v_gene: TRBV20-1; CDR3aa: CSAPTSGTNTGELFF; CDR3nt: TGCAGTGCCCCCACTAGCGGGACGAACACCGGGGAGCTGTTTTTT
d_gene: -; abundance: -; j_gene: TRBJ2-3; v_gene: TRBV7-2; CDR3aa: CASTVMAGTGDTQYF; CDR3nt: TGTGCCAGCACCGTGATGGCGGGGACCGGAGATACGCAGTATTTT
d_gene: -; abundance: many; j_gene: TRBJ2-7; v_gene: TRBV2; CDR3aa: CASREIGPSYEQYF; CDR3nt: TGTGCCAGCAGGGAAATCGGCCCCTCCTACGAGCAGTACTTC
d_gene: TRBD1; abundance: many; j_gene: TRBJ1-2; v_gene: TRBV7-7; CDR3aa: CASSLVWTGPPLYGYTF; CDR3nt: TGTGCTAGCAGCTTAGTGTGGACAGGGCCCCCTCTCTATGGCTACACCTTC
d_gene: -; abundance: -; j_gene: TRBJ1-1; v_gene: TRBV20-1; CDR3aa: CSARGAQGLTEAFF; CDR3nt: TGCAGTGCTAGAGGGGCACAGGGTTTAACTGAAGCTTTCTTT
d_gene: -; abundance: many; j_gene: TRBJ1-2; v_gene: TRBV20-1; CDR3aa: CSARPSLLTYGYTF; CDR3nt: TGCAGTGCTAGACCTTCCCTACTTACCTATGGCTACACCTTC
d_gene: TRBD2; abundance: -; j_gene: TRBJ2-7; v_gene: TRBV7-3; CDR3aa: CASSQAGGLGEQYF; CDR3nt: TGTGCCAGCAGCCAAGCGGGAGGGCTCGGGGAGCAGTACTTC
d_gene: -; abundance: many; j_gene: TRBJ1-5; v_gene: TRBV7-8; CDR3aa: CASSPGRVGIGNQPQHF; CDR3nt: TGTGCCAGCAGCCCCGGTAGAGTGGGCATAGGCAATCAGCCCCAGCATTTT
d_gene: TRBD2; abundance: -; j_gene: TRBJ2-6; v_gene: TRBV2; CDR3aa: CASSARTSGTGANVLTF; CDR3nt: TGTGCCAGCAGTGCCCGAACTAGCGGGACCGGGGCCAACGTCCTGACTTTC
d_gene: -; abundance: few; j_gene: TRBJ1-3; v_gene: TRBV6-1; CDR3aa: CASEKGLDGNTIYF; CDR3nt: TGTGCCAGCGAGAAAGGGTTGGACGGAAACACCATATATTTT
d_gene: -; abundance: many; j_gene: TRBJ2-3; v_gene: TRBV20-1; CDR3aa: CSARDTSTDTQYF; CDR3nt: TGCAGTGCTAGAGATACCAGCACAGATACGCAGTATTTT
d_gene: -; abundance: -; j_gene: TRBJ2-7; v_gene: TRBV6-7; CDR3aa: CASSYSARGSYEQYF; CDR3nt: TGTGCCAGCAGTTACTCAGCCAGGGGCTCCTACGAGCAGTACTTC
d_gene: TRBD1; abundance: -; j_gene: TRBJ1-3; v_gene: TRBV30; CDR3aa: CAWTAGQGAGNTIYF; CDR3nt: TGTGCCTGGACTGCGGGACAGGGGGCTGGAAACACCATATATTTT